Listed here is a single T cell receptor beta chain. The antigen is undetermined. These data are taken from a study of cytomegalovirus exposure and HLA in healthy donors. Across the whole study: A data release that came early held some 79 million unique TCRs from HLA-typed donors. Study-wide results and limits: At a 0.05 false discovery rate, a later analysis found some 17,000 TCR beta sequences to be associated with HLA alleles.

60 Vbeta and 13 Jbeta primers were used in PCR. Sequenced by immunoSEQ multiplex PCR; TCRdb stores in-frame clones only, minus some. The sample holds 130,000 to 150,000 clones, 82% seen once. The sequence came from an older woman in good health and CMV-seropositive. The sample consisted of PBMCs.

The CDR3 protein is CSVEVVVGEKLFF. CDR3 sequence (DNA): TGCAGCGTTGAAGTAGTGGTCGGTGAAAAACTGTTTTTT. V is TRBV29-1 and J is TRBJ1-4; D is unclear. Trimming shortened V by 1 base and J by 7 bases, and 10 bases separated the two germline ends. The CDR3 runs 13 residues. Germline V gene data show CDR1 as SQVTM and CDR2 as ANQGSEA.